A selection of T cell receptor beta chains follows, all from one sample in a study of regulatory T cells in long-lasting Graves disease. A single record per CDR3 protein comes from TCRdb applying MiXCR to the multiplex PCR reads. This repertoire shows about 320,000 distinct CDR3 sequences, 15% to 20% found once; its top ten account for approximately 35%. This specimen consisted of peripheral blood mononuclear cells (PBMCs), obtained at new diagnosis, from a patient treated with antithyroid drugs. The receptors stem from a female donor with Graves disease. Each CDR3 is given with its conserved first and last residue. The D gene is left open where the match is weak. Some rows mark clone size as missing; the rest say once, few, many or name a class of expanded clone.

.	TRBJ2-1	.	TRBV29-1	TGCAGTGCCGGGGGACCCATCTATTTCTTC	CSAGGPIYFF
many	TRBJ2-1	TRBD2	TRBV28	TGTGCCAGCAGTCCGCAGACTAGCGGGAGGACGAATGAGCAGTTCTTC	CASSPQTSGRTNEQFF
many	TRBJ2-1	TRBD2	TRBV7-8	TGTGCCAGCAGCTTACGGGAGGATATCGACAATGAGCAGTTCTTC	CASSLREDIDNEQFF
many	TRBJ2-2	.	TRBV27	TGTGCCAAGAGAGGGCCCTATGGCGGGGAGCTGTTTTTT	CAKRGPYGGELFF
.	TRBJ2-3	TRBD1	TRBV11-1	TGTGCCAGCAGCGTGTCCGACAGGGATGGCACAGATACGCAGTATTTT	CASSVSDRDGTDTQYF
many	TRBJ2-7	.	TRBV12-3/TRBV12-4	TGTGCCAGCAGTCCACGATTGGGGGCCTCCTACGAGCAGTACTTC	CASSPRLGASYEQYF
.	TRBJ1-4	TRBD1	TRBV20-1	TGCAGTGCTAGAGGGAACAGGGGAACTAATGAAAAACTGTTTTTT	CSARGNRGTNEKLFF
few	TRBJ1-3	.	TRBV27	TGTGCCAGCAGTCCTGACACAAACTCTGGAAACACCATATATTTT	CASSPDTNSGNTIYF
many	TRBJ2-1	TRBD2	TRBV11-3	TGTGCCAGCAGCTTTACAGGACTAGCGAGATACAATGAGCAGTTCTTC	CASSFTGLARYNEQFF
many	TRBJ2-7	.	TRBV28	TGTGCCAGCAGTTTCGCCGAACTAGTGCGCTACGAGCAGTACTTC	CASSFAELVRYEQYF
many	TRBJ1-5	.	TRBV27	TGTGCCAGCAGACCCAACGGGGGACTCTTTAGCAATCAGCCCCAGCATTTT	CASRPNGGLFSNQPQHF
many	TRBJ2-5	TRBD2	TRBV3-1	TGTGCCAGCAGCCTGGCTAGCGGGATTGGGGAGACCCAGTACTTC	CASSLASGIGETQYF
.	TRBJ2-5	TRBD2	TRBV29-1	TGCAGCGTTGCCCAAGCGGGAGTTCAGACCCAGTACTTC	CSVAQAGVQTQYF
.	TRBJ1-5	.	TRBV28	TGTGCCAGCAGGGAAGGAGGTTATCAGCCCCAGCATTTT	CASREGGYQPQHF
many	TRBJ1-2	.	TRBV27	TGTGCCAGTCAAAGCCGGCAGACCTATGGCTACACCTTC	CASQSRQTYGYTF
many	TRBJ2-2	.	TRBV11-2	TGTGCCAGCAGCTTCAGGTCGGGAACCGGGGAGCTGTTTTTT	CASSFRSGTGELFF
few	TRBJ2-5	.	TRBV9	TGTGCCAGCAACGCTCAGGGCGGGACCCAGTACTTC	CASNAQGGTQYF
many	TRBJ2-5	TRBD1	TRBV7-9	TGTGCCAGCAGCCAAGGCATGACAGGGAGCGAGACCCAGTACTTC	CASSQGMTGSETQYF
.	TRBJ2-7	TRBD2	TRBV5-1	TGCGCCAGCAGCTTGACCGGAGCGGGACTCTACGAGCAGTACTTC	CASSLTGAGLYEQYF
.	TRBJ2-6	.	TRBV14	TGTGCCAGCAGCTTCACAATGTCTGGGGCCAACGTCCTGACTTTC	CASSFTMSGANVLTF
many	TRBJ2-3	TRBD2	TRBV6-2/TRBV6-3	TGTGCCCTTGGACTAGCAGGCACAGATACGCAGTATTTT	CALGLAGTDTQYF
few	TRBJ1-4	.	TRBV11-3	TGTGCCAGCAGCTTAGGGTACGGTAGTCGTGAAAAACTGTTTTTT	CASSLGYGSREKLFF
many	TRBJ2-2	.	TRBV11-2	TGTGCCAGCAGCTTAGCCCCGCCAGGGACTAACACCGGGGAGCTGTTTTTT	CASSLAPPGTNTGELFF
few	TRBJ2-7	TRBD2	TRBV20-1	TGCAGTGCTAGCGGGACTAGCGGACCGAGCTCCTACGAGCAGTACTTC	CSASGTSGPSSYEQYF
many	TRBJ1-1	.	TRBV19	TGTGCCAGTAAGCCAGACAGGAACACTGAAGCTTTCTTT	CASKPDRNTEAFF
.	TRBJ2-3	.	TRBV7-9	TGTGCCAGCACCCAGGGCTTGTGGGGCACAGATACGCAGTATTTT	CASTQGLWGTDTQYF
many	TRBJ1-5	.	TRBV2	TGTGCCAGCAGTGAGGGGATTTCGGGGTTTACTCAGCCCCAGCATTTT	CASSEGISGFTQPQHF
many	TRBJ1-6	TRBD1	TRBV7-9	TGTGCCAGCAGCCCGACAGGGGTGGGGGATAATTCACCCCTCCACTTT	CASSPTGVGDNSPLHF
many	TRBJ2-2	.	TRBV5-5	TGTGCCAGCAGTTTGCGGGGGGAGCTGTTTTTT	CASSLRGELFF
.	TRBJ2-5	.	TRBV9	TGTGCCAGCAGCGCCGCAGAGACCCAGTACTTC	CASSAAETQYF
many	TRBJ1-2	.	TRBV30	TGTGCCTGGACCCGGGACTTCTATGGCTACACCTTC	CAWTRDFYGYTF
many	TRBJ1-5	TRBD1	TRBV12-3/TRBV12-4	TGTGCCAGCAGTTCGACAGGGAGGAGCAATCAGCCCCAGCATTTT	CASSSTGRSNQPQHF
many	TRBJ2-1	.	TRBV15	TGTGCCACCAGCTTAGGTAATGAGCAGTTCTTC	CATSLGNEQFF
.	TRBJ2-5	TRBD2	TRBV9	TGTGCCAGCAGCCCCCCATCTAGCGGGACCATGAAGGGGACCCAGTACTTC	CASSPPSSGTMKGTQYF
few	TRBJ2-4	.	TRBV7-2	TGTGCCAGCAGCTGGCCGAGCGCGACAGCCAAAAACATTCAGTACTTC	CASSWPSATAKNIQYF
many	TRBJ2-1	.	TRBV24-1	TGTGCCACCAGTGATTCCAGTCGGAATATTAACAATGAGCAGTTCTTC	CATSDSSRNINNEQFF
.	TRBJ1-4	.	TRBV18	TGTGCCAGCTCACCGGGCGGGGGAAAACTGTTTTTT	CASSPGGGKLFF
many	TRBJ2-1	TRBD2	TRBV2	TGTGCCAGCAGTGGCACTAGCGGAAGCTACAATGGGCAGTTCTTC	CASSGTSGSYNGQFF
many	TRBJ2-1	TRBD2	TRBV10-2	TGCGCCAGCAGATTAGCGGGGGAGGGTACTGAGCAGTTCTTC	CASRLAGEGTEQFF
many	TRBJ2-7	TRBD1	TRBV6-1	TGTGCCAGCAGGCGGGACAGGGGAAGCTCCTACGAGCAGTACTTC	CASRRDRGSSYEQYF
.	TRBJ1-4	.	TRBV7-9	TGTGCCAGCAGACTACAGAAAAATGAAAAACTGTTTTTT	CASRLQKNEKLFF
many	TRBJ1-2	TRBD1	TRBV2	TGTGCCAGCAATCCAAAGGGACAGATTAATGGCTACACCTTC	CASNPKGQINGYTF
many	TRBJ2-1	TRBD1	TRBV12-3/TRBV12-4	TGTGCCAGCAGCCTCAACAGGGGTCTCTACAATGAGCAGTTCTTC	CASSLNRGLYNEQFF
.	TRBJ2-5	TRBD1	TRBV12-3/TRBV12-4	TGTGCCAGCAGAGCAGGGACAGGGGCTGGGGAGACCCAGTACTTC	CASRAGTGAGETQYF
many	TRBJ1-2	.	TRBV28	TGTGCCAGCAGTCAGGGTTTTGGCTATGGCTACACCTTC	CASSQGFGYGYTF
many	TRBJ2-7	.	TRBV27	TGTGCCAGCAGTCCCCGACCCGACAGCTACGAGCAGTACTTC	CASSPRPDSYEQYF
.	TRBJ2-5	TRBD2	TRBV5-6	TGTGCCAGCAGCTTGTTACTAGCGGGGGGCGAGACCCAGTACTTC	CASSLLLAGGETQYF
.	TRBJ2-7	.	TRBV4-1	TGCGCCAGCAGCCAAGATCAAGCGTCCGGAACATACGAGCAGTACTTC	CASSQDQASGTYEQYF
.	TRBJ2-1	TRBD2	TRBV11-3	TGTGCCAGCAGCCCCAACCGGACTAGCGGGAGGCACAATGAGCAGTTCTTC	CASSPNRTSGRHNEQFF
.	TRBJ2-3	TRBD2	TRBV20-1	TGCAGTGCTAGACCTCTAGCGGGACGTGCTAGCACAGATACGCAGTATTTT	CSARPLAGRASTDTQYF
many	TRBJ2-7	TRBD1	TRBV25-1	TGTGCCAGCAAGGGGGACAGGGCCCACGAGCAGTACTTC	CASKGDRAHEQYF
many	TRBJ2-2	.	TRBV28	TGTGCCAGCAGTTTCTTCTCGGGGACTTCGAACACCGGGGAGCTGTTTTTT	CASSFFSGTSNTGELFF
many	TRBJ1-5	.	TRBV11-2	TGTGCCAGCAGCTCGGGGGGGGCAAGCAATCAGCCCCAGCATTTT	CASSSGGASNQPQHF
many	TRBJ2-2	.	TRBV12-3/TRBV12-4	TGTGCCAGCAGTCGGGGACTGGACCTCACCGGGGAGCTGTTTTTT	CASSRGLDLTGELFF
.	TRBJ2-1	TRBD1	TRBV28	TGTGCCGGACAGGGCGGGAATCCCTACAATGAGCAGTTCTTC	CAGQGGNPYNEQFF
many	TRBJ2-5	TRBD2	TRBV10-3	TGTGCCATCAGTGAAAGGAGCGGGAGAGAGACCCAGTACTTC	CAISERSGRETQYF
few	TRBJ1-2	.	TRBV5-8	TGTGCCAGCAGCTTGTATGAAACAGGAGGCTATGGCTACACCTTC	CASSLYETGGYGYTF
.	TRBJ1-6	.	TRBV6-5	TGTGCCAGCAGTTACGGGGGTCCTCGGGATTCACCCCTCCACTTT	CASSYGGPRDSPLHF
many	TRBJ2-1	TRBD2	TRBV9	TGTGCCAGCAGCGTAGGCGGACGTGGGGCGGGACTAGCGGGTATTGAGCAGTTCTTC	CASSVGGRGAGLAGIEQFF